This T cell receptor beta chain was observed in a study of Graves' ophthalmopathy and Graves' hyperthyroidism. From RNA, the CDR3 regions of TCR beta chains were amplified and sequenced. An initial RT-PCR round employing HTBI primers preceded a second-round multiplex PCR. MiXCR was run by TCRdb on the multiplex PCR reads, yielding one entry per CDR3 protein. The sample gives more than 550,000 distinct CDR3 sequences, over 40% of which show up once; around 3% is in the top ten. Excluded: other autoimmune disease, uncontrolled infection, pregnancy or lactation. The CDR3 contains 16 residues. Per germline, CDR1 ENHRY and CDR2 SYGVKD. Deletions cut 0 bases from V and 9 bases from J, with 20 bases between.

J is TRBJ2-5 and V is TRBV10-3; D is tentatively TRBD1 or TRBD2 (7 bases each). The sample consisted of peripheral blood. The TCR comes from an adult man with Graves' ophthalmopathy. The DNA for the CDR3 is TGTGCCATCAGTGAGTCGTCCCAGGGGGGGGATCAGCCCCAGTACTTC. Amino acids: CAISESSQGGDQPQYF.